The clone carrying this T cell receptor (beta chain) was observed many times. Antigen: not known. The sample is drawn from a study of T-cell memory formation after mild COVID-19. Across the whole study: Largely, TCR clusters stayed within a single donor.

TCRalpha and TCRbeta libraries used 5'RACE with constant-segment primers and UMIs. In TCRdb, the 5' RACE reads were re-called with MiXCR into one record per CDR3 protein. The profile shows 300,000 to 350,000 distinct CDR3 sequences, roughly a fifth of them singletons. Study-level points and caveats: Prior to infection, memory already included some responding clones, suggesting cross-reactive memory joined. Researchers report contracting CD4+ clones mostly in CM and EM, with CD8+ clones in EMRA.

Trimming cost V 1 base and J 6 bases; bases outside gene matches: 7. The CDR3 has 16 amino acids. CDR1 and CDR2 (germline): LGHNA, YSLEER. Sequencing was done on a sample of PBMCs or a T cell subset sorted from them (not recorded which). The chain couples TRBV4-3 to TRBJ2-3, with 10 bases identical to TRBD2. The TCR originated in a man aged 18 to 35 who had mild COVID-19 (a few samples of this study predate the infection). Cell type and time point are not known. CDR3: CASSQVSGGATDTQYF. CDR3 bases: TGCGCCAGCAGCCAAGTAAGCGGGGGGGCAACGGATACGCAGTATTTT.